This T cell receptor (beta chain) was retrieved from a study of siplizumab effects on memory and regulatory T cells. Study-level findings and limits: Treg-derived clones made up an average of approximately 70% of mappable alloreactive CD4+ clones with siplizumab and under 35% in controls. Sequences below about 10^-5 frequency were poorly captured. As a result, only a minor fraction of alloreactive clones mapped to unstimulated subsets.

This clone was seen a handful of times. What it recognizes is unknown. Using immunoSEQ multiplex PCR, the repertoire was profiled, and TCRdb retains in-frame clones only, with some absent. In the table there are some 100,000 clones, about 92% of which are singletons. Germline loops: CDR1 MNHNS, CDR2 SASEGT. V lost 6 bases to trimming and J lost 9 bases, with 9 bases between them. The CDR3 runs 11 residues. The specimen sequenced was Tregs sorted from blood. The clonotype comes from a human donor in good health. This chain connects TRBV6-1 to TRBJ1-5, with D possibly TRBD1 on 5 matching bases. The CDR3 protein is CASRAGGPQHF. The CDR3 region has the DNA TGTGCCAGCAGGGCCGGGGGGCCCCAGCATTTT.